The text below deals with one TCR beta chain. No antigen is known for it. V lost 3 bases to trimming and J lost 1 base; unmatched junction nucleotides: 8. The CDR3 contains 18 residues. Germline V gene sequence: CDR1 SGHTA, CDR2 FQGNSA. The data were obtained in a study of cytomegalovirus exposure and HLA in healthy donors. Study-wide background: Around 200 million T cells yielded 120 million or so unique TCR beta sequences, as an earlier analysis found. Study-wide results and caveats: The authors later linked a missense DCLRE1C variant to TCR beta V- and J-gene trimming.

PCR employed 60 Vbeta and 13 Jbeta primers. Clones were sequenced by immunoSEQ multiplex PCR, and TCRdb holds only the in-frame ones, with some missing. This table holds around 77,000 clones. The material sequenced was PBMCs. The chain couples TRBV7-2 to TRBJ2-3, with TRBD2 identical over 12 bases. The clonotype comes from a man aged 50-59 years in good health and CMV-seropositive. DNA of the CDR3: TGTGCCAGCAGCTTGGGCCTAGCGGGGGGGCGGGGCACAGATACGCAGTATTTT. This encodes CASSLGLAGGRGTDTQYF.